The 16 T cell receptor beta chains below come from one sample, sequenced in a study of T cell responses to AZD1222 COVID-19 vaccine. Produced via immunoSEQ multiplex PCR; TCRdb's table is partial and in-frame only. The sample comprises some 150,000 clones, roughly 89% of which are singletons, and 4.5% to 6.5% rests with the top ten. The material sequenced was peripheral blood, taken on day 0 of AZD1222 vaccination. All receptors derive from an adult in good health.

The table lists this clone with a count of one. The chain carries TRBV6-2 or TRBV6-3 and TRBJ2-7, with a tentative D call TRBD1 (6 bases). V lost 2 bases, J lost 1 base, and 15 bases lay in between. The V gene's germline CDR1 is MNHEY and CDR2 SVGEGT. The CDR3 has 16 amino acids. The CDR3 sequence is CASSYGERGMSYEQYF. DNA for the CDR3: TGTGCCAGCAGTTACGGGGAAAGGGGGATGTCCTACGAGCAGTACTTC.

The chain has TRBV6-2 or TRBV6-3 and TRBJ2-7; TRBD1 matches at 7 bases. The CDR3 loop spans 14 amino acids. The germline V gene has CDR1 MNHEY and CDR2 SVGEGT. The V gene end was trimmed by 5 bases and the J gene end by 3 bases; junction bases not matched to a gene: 7. This CDR3 reads CASSPGQIVYEQYF. The CDR3 nucleotides read TGTGCCAGCAGTCCGGGACAGATTGTCTACGAGCAGTACTTC.

The rearrangement joins TRBV3-1 (or the pseudogene TRBV3-2) to TRBJ1-2, with D uncertain. The CDR3 loop spans 13 amino acids. V lost 6 bases and J 2 bases, leaving 10 bases between the germline ends. CDR1 LGHDT and CDR2 YNNKEL come from the germline V gene (reference sequence). The CDR3 protein is CASSPQENYGYTF. In DNA form, the CDR3 reads TGTGCCAGCAGTCCCCAGGAGAACTATGGCTACACCTTC.

The chain links TRBV5-5 to TRBJ2-7, with 11 bases aligning to TRBD2. The CDR3 runs to 17 residues. The J segment lost 5 bases and the V segment lost 0 bases, leaving 10 bases of the junction unmatched. Looked up from germline, CDR1 is SGHKS and CDR2 is YYEKEE (reference sequence). The CDR3 DNA reads TGTGCCAGCAGCTTGGTTACTAGCGGGAGCTTCACCCACGAGCAGTACTTC. As protein: CASSLVTSGSFTHEQYF.

The chain couples TRBV11-3 to TRBJ1-1; D unclear. Germline-derived CDR1 and CDR2 are SGHNT and YENEEA. The CDR3 runs 14 residues. V gave up 6 bases and J gave up 1 base, with 12 bases separating them. The CDR3 DNA is TGTGCCAGCAGGGGTGGGTTGGGGAACACTGAAGCTTTCTTT. Its translation is CASRGGLGNTEAFF. Filled out from reference TRBV11-3 and TRBJ1-1, the complete variable domain reads EAGVVQSPRYKIIEKKQPVAFWCNPISGHNTLYWYLQNLGQGPELLIRYENEEAVDDSQLPKDRFSAERLKGVDSTLKIQPAELGDSAVYLCASRGGLGNTEAFFGQGTRLTVV.

V usage is TRBV4-1 and J usage is TRBJ2-4; no clear D gene. Germline V gene sequence: CDR1 MGHRA, CDR2 YSYEKL. The CDR3 consists of 13 residues. Trimming stripped 0 bases from V and 7 bases from J, with 7 bases between. CDR3 nucleotides: TGCGCCAGCAGCCAAGATTGGCCGAACATTCAGTACTTC. Residues: CASSQDWPNIQYF.

The rearrangement links TRBV3-1 (or the pseudogene TRBV3-2) to TRBJ2-1, with 10 bases identical to TRBD1. The germline gives CDR1 LGHDT, CDR2 YNNKEL (reference sequence). The J segment lost 7 bases and the V segment lost 4 bases, leaving 7 bases of the junction unmatched. The CDR3 is 15 residues long. The CDR3, as DNA: TGTGCCAGCAGCCCTAGACAGGGGGCGCGGAATGAGCAGTTCTTC. Translation gives CASSPRQGARNEQFF.

V and J are TRBV4-1 and TRBJ2-7, with a possible D match to TRBD2 (6 bases). Trimming took off 0 bases at V and 5 bases at J, with 17 bases between the two ends. There are 16 residues in the CDR3. Per germline, CDR1 MGHRA and CDR2 YSYEKL. The CDR3, as DNA: TGCGCCAGCAGCCAAGAGTTGGGCAGGGAGGTCCACGAGCAGTACTTC. It translates to CASSQELGREVHEQYF.

The chain has TRBV14 and TRBJ2-7, with D tentatively TRBD1 (6 bases). CDR1 and CDR2 (germline): SGHDN, FVKESK. This CDR3 is 16 amino acids long. V lost 0 bases and J lost 0, with 12 bases in between. CDR3 protein: CASSQEGANCSYEQYF. DNA for the CDR3: TGTGCCAGCAGCCAAGAGGGGGCTAACTGCTCCTACGAGCAGTACTTC.

A single count supports this clone. This sequence joins TRBV4-1 and TRBJ1-3; D is perhaps TRBD1 (6 bases). Deletions cut 4 bases from V and 3 bases from J, with 16 bases between. Germline assignment: CDR1 MGHRA and CDR2 YSYEKL. This CDR3 spans 16 amino acids. This CDR3 reads CASSLGGGLGGNTIYF. The CDR3 DNA is TGCGCCAGCAGCCTCGGGGGGGGGCTAGGTGGAAACACCATATATTTT.

The genes are TRBV6-2 or TRBV6-3 and TRBJ1-1; D call uncertain. CDR1 is MNHEY and CDR2 is SVGEGT in the germline V gene. CDR3 length: 13 amino acids. The V gene lost 2 bases and the J gene lost 8 bases, with 12 bases spanning the gap. The CDR3 loop reads CASSYRPAAEAFF. The CDR3 DNA reads TGTGCCAGCAGTTACCGACCGGCGGCCGAAGCTTTCTTT.

This chain uses TRBV2 with TRBJ2-5; TRBD2 aligns across 12 bases. Trimming took 4 bases from V and 0 from J; bases not matched to a gene: 9. This CDR3 is 18 amino acids long. The germline gives CDR1 SNHLY, CDR2 FYNNEI. In DNA form, the CDR3 reads TGTGCCAGCAGTGCAGGACTAGCGGGGCCTCTGTACCAAGAGACCCAGTACTTC. This translates into CASSAGLAGPLYQETQYF.

The rearrangement links TRBV6-5 to TRBJ2-1; no reliable D call. Germline values: CDR1 MNHEY, CDR2 SVGAGI. Trimming stripped 4 bases from V and 6 bases from J, with 7 bases between. This CDR3 is 12 amino acids long. The CDR3 nucleotides read TGTGCCAGCAGTTCGTGGGGCAATGAGCAGTTCTTC. Amino acid sequence: CASSSWGNEQFF.

The gene calls are TRBV6-5 and TRBJ1-5; 7 bases align to TRBD1. The CDR3 is 15 amino acids. Germline V gene lookup returns CDR1 MNHEY and CDR2 SVGAGI. Trimming cost V 8 bases and J 3 bases; bases outside gene matches: 10. CDR3 coding DNA: TGTGCCAGCTCTATCGACAGGGCTTCCAATCAGCCCCAGCATTTT. The encoded protein is CASSIDRASNQPQHF.

V usage is TRBV11-2 and J usage is TRBJ2-1; 11 positions match TRBD2. The CDR3 sequence is 17 residues long. In germline, CDR1 is SGHAT, CDR2 FQNNGV. V dropped 5 bases and J dropped 0; count of bases not matched to a gene: 6. CDR3 in amino acids: CASSPSGLAVSYNEQFF. Here the CDR3 DNA reads TGTGCCAGCAGCCCATCGGGACTAGCGGTCTCCTACAATGAGCAGTTCTTC.

This chain connects TRBV12-3 or TRBV12-4 to TRBJ1-4; no reliable D call. V shed 5 bases and J shed 8 bases, with 12 bases lying between them. This CDR3 contains 13 residues. In nucleotides, the CDR3 is TGTGCCAGCAGTCCTCCCTTTCGGGAAAAACTGTTTTTT. This codes for CASSPPFREKLFF.